This paragraph covers one T cell receptor (beta chain) sequence. Germline values: CDR1 MDHEN, CDR2 SYDVKM. J gave up 3 bases and V 5 bases, and 8 bases lay outside the gene matches. This CDR3 region has 15 residues. The protocol was immunoSEQ multiplex PCR, while the TCRdb copy is restricted to in-frame clones and leaves out a portion. Among some 200,000 clones listed, approximately 89% were seen once. This sample was included in a study of blood T cell repertoires in COVID-19. On the study more broadly: PBMCs, B-cell-depleted T cells, or T cells were the source of the cDNA or gDNA that made up the material.

V gene TRBV28 combines with J gene TRBJ2-3; 7 bases fit TRBD1. The sequence was collected from a woman aged 18-35 years who had recovered from COVID-19. Sequencing was performed on PBMCs or T cells enriched from blood (not recorded which). The CDR3 spells CASSALDRVTDTQYF. The DNA of the CDR3 is TGTGCCAGCAGTGCCCTCGACAGGGTGACAGATACGCAGTATTTT.